The present TCR beta chain was sequenced within a study of somatic mutations in cytotoxic T cells in rheumatoid arthritis. Across the study: Patient blood (roughly 30 ml EDTA) was collected right after diagnosis, preceding any treatment. Flow cytometry sorted some V beta antibody-stained T-cell populations to nearly 100% purity, V beta1+ cells among them being sequenced for TCRB.

In its sample, this clone was seen a few times. Its antigen is as yet unknown. Per the study methods: Rarely, patient CD8+ clones larger than 1% corresponded to published virus-specific TCRB sequences. Measured with immunoSEQ multiplex PCR; TCRdb has only the in-frame clones, and not every one. That table furnishes V, J and clone size, whereas the DNA furnished D and trimming. The profile shows roughly 6,400 clones, over 75% of them singletons. Study conclusions and caveats: Per patient, the largest CD8+ clone was found to exceed 20% of CD8+ cells in about an eighth of the roughly 60 cases.

Trimming removed 3 bases from V and 6 bases from J, with 9 bases in between. The CDR3 runs to 13 residues. From germline, CDR1 is MGHDK and CDR2 SYGVNS. This chain uses TRBV25-1 with TRBJ1-5; D is unclear. The receptor was isolated from an adult with rheumatoid arthritis. Sequenced sample: CD8+ T cells sorted from blood. CDR3 sequence (DNA): TGTGCCAGCAGTGAGGGCTTCGCTCAGCCCCAGCATTTT. Encoded protein: CASSEGFAQPQHF.